Presented here are 5 T cell receptor beta chains from one specimen sequenced in a study of immune evolution from preneoplasia to lung adenocarcinoma. The data were produced by immunoSEQ multiplex PCR, yet TCRdb's version contains in-frame clones alone and is incomplete. The sample lists 9,500 to 10,000 clones, 60% to 80% occurring once. Sequenced: FFPE lung adenocarcinoma in situ tissue. The source is an elderly person with lung adenocarcinoma.

This chain uses TRBV28 with TRBJ2-3; TRBD2 aligns across 7 bases. V dropped 5 bases and J dropped 0; count of bases not matched to a gene: 8. This CDR3 contains 16 residues. From germline, CDR1 is MDHEN and CDR2 SYDVKM. The CDR3 is CASSTWGGSSTDTQYF. The CDR3 DNA sequence: TGTGCCAGCAGTACCTGGGGCGGGAGTAGCACAGATACGCAGTATTTT.

This clone was found a few times. The CDR3 sequence: CASSLTGPETQYF. DNA for the CDR3: TGTGCCAGCAGCTTGACAGGGCCAGAGACCCAGTACTTC. The V call is TRBV7-2, the J call TRBJ2-5; 7 nucleotides line up with TRBD1. The CDR3 has 13 residues. The V and J ends lost 3 bases and 4 bases, in that order; junction bases with no gene match: 2. The germline V gene encodes CDR1 SGHTA and CDR2 FQGNSA.

This clone was picked up one time. J is TRBJ2-1 and V is TRBV18; TRBD1 matches 9 bases. The V gene's germline CDR1 is KGHSH and CDR2 LQKENI. V shed 2 bases, J shed 6 bases, and the junction held 5 bases outside the gene matches. This CDR3 has 15 residues. CDR3 sequence: CASSPGTGQRNEQFF. CDR3 nucleotide sequence: TGTGCCAGCTCACCAGGGACAGGGCAGCGCAATGAGCAGTTCTTC.

V usage is TRBV27 and J usage is TRBJ1-5; no firm D call. Germline lookup yields CDR1 MNHEY and CDR2 SMNVEV (reference sequence). This CDR3 is 13 amino acids long. Trimming took off 2 bases at V and 0 bases at J, with 2 bases between the two ends. Here the CDR3 reads CASSLDSNQPQHF. In DNA form, the CDR3 reads TGTGCCAGCAGTTTAGATAGCAATCAGCCCCAGCATTTT.

The V call is TRBV6-5, the J call TRBJ2-1; D uncertain. V was cut by 6 bases and J by 5 bases, with 14 bases left in between. Per germline, CDR1 MNHEY and CDR2 SVGAGI. There are 14 residues in the CDR3. The CDR3 nucleotides are TGTGCCAGCAGAAGGCCCAACCGGGACAATGAGCAGTTCTTC. The encoded protein is CASRRPNRDNEQFF.